The rows below give T cell receptor beta chains drawn from one sample of a study of cytomegalovirus exposure and HLA in healthy donors. The assay was immunoSEQ multiplex PCR, and TCRdb's table has in-frame clones only and misses some. The sample gives 100,000 to 150,000 clones, about 94% of which show up once; roughly 1.2% is in the top ten. Sequenced: PBMCs. The origin of the receptors is a woman aged 18-29 years in good health and CMV-seronegative. Each CDR3 is given with its conserved first and last residue. A D gene is named only where the DNA matches it firmly. Expanded clones get a size class; other rows say once, few or many, or leave the size out.

CDR3	DNA	length	D	V	J	size
CASSPQPGQGGYTF	TGTGCCAGCAGTCCCCAGCCGGGACAGGGAGGCTACACCTTC	14	TRBD1	TRBV28	TRBJ1-2	many
CASSYVGGTEAFF	TGTGCCAGCAGTTACGTAGGGGGAACTGAAGCTTTCTTT	13	NA	TRBV6-5	TRBJ1-1	NA
CAWGTSGRVGELFF	TGTGCCTGGGGGACTAGCGGGAGGGTCGGGGAGCTGTTTTTT	14	TRBD2	TRBV30	TRBJ2-2	NA
CASSHNSGYTF	TGTGCCAGCAGCCATAACAGTGGCTACACCTTC	11	NA	TRBV6-5	TRBJ1-2	NA
CASSIDQAQGMNTEAFF	TGTGCCAGTAGTATAGATCAGGCCCAGGGGATGAACACTGAAGCTTTCTTT	17	NA	TRBV19	TRBJ1-1	NA
CASSLAGGSYNEQFF	TGTGCCAGCAGTTTAGCAGGTGGGTCCTACAATGAGCAGTTCTTC	15	NA	TRBV28	TRBJ2-1	NA
CASSYPNTYQETQYF	TGTGCCAGCAGTTACCCGAACACGTACCAAGAGACCCAGTACTTC	15	NA	TRBV6-6	TRBJ2-5	NA
CASSPGGRMGNQPQHF	TGTGCCAGCTCACCGGGGGGGAGGATGGGCAATCAGCCCCAGCATTTT	16	NA	TRBV18	TRBJ1-5	NA
CASSLWTGGLSMDSEQYF	TGTGCCAGCAGCCTTTGGACAGGGGGCCTGTCCATGGATTCAGAGCAGTACTTC	18	TRBD1	TRBV11-2	TRBJ2-7	NA
CARIQGLNTEAFF	TGTGCCAGGATACAGGGGCTGAACACTGAAGCTTTCTTT	13	TRBD1	TRBV28	TRBJ1-1	NA
CASSFSGGPSTDTQYF	TGCGCCAGCAGCTTTAGCGGGGGGCCTAGCACAGATACGCAGTATTTT	16	TRBD2	TRBV5-1	TRBJ2-3	NA
CASSLAGDGTDTQYF	TGCGCCAGCAGCTTGGCCGGAGACGGAACAGATACGCAGTATTTT	15	NA	TRBV5-1	TRBJ2-3	NA
CASSWGTGANTEAFF	TGCGCCAGCAGCTGGGGGACAGGGGCAAACACTGAAGCTTTCTTT	15	TRBD1	TRBV5-1	TRBJ1-1	NA
CASSLGSSYNEQFF	TGTGCCAGCAGCCTGGGGAGCTCCTACAATGAGCAGTTCTTC	14	NA	TRBV5-8	TRBJ2-1	NA
CASSLEVLGGFNEQFF	TGTGCCAGCAGCTTAGAGGTCCTGGGGGGGTTCAATGAGCAGTTCTTC	16	TRBD2	TRBV7-8	TRBJ2-1	NA
CASSSTRLAGGYEQYF	TGTGCCAGCAGCTCCACCAGACTAGCGGGAGGGTACGAGCAGTACTTC	16	TRBD2	TRBV27	TRBJ2-7	NA